This T cell receptor beta chain appears in the sequencing data of a study of early T cells in non-severe SARS-CoV-2 infection. This clonotype was seen a handful of times. Individual cDNA molecules were tagged with unique molecular identifiers. TCRdb used MiXCR to reprocess the 5' RACE reads, holding one entry per CDR3 protein. The table shows approximately 68,000 distinct CDR3 sequences, with roughly 9.1% occurring only once. Germline CDR1 reads DFQATT; CDR2 reads SNEGSKA (reference sequence). The CDR3 loop spans 13 amino acids. Trimming cost V 7 bases and J 6 bases, with 17 bases left between them. The clonotype was recovered from an adult who was a healthcare worker with PCR-confirmed SARS-CoV-2 infection or an uninfected control (not recorded which). The chain has TRBV20-1 and TRBJ2-3; D not certain. The source material was whole blood, sampled at baseline. Here the CDR3 DNA reads TGCAGTGGAAGATGGCGGTCTATGGATACGCAGTATTTT. Protein sequence: CSGRWRSMDTQYF.